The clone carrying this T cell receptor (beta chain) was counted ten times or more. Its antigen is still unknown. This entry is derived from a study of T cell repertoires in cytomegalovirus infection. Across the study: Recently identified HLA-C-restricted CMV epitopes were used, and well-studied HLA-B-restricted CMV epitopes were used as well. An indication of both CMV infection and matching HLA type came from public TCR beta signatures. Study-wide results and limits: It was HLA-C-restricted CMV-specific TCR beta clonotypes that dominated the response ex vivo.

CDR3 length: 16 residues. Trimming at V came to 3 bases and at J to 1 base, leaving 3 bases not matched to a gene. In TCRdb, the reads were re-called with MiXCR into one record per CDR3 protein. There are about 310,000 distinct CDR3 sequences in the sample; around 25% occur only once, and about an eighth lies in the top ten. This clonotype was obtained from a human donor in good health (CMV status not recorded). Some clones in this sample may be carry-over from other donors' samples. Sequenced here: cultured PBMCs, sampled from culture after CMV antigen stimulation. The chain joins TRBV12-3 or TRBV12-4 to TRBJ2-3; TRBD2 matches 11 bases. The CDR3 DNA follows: TGTGCCAGCAGTTTTAGCGGGAGGGCCCGCACAGATACGCAGTATTTT. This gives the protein CASSFSGRARTDTQYF.